A single T cell receptor beta chain is shown here with its context. Its target is unknown. This sample stems from a study of T cells expressing NK-cell markers. UMI-tagged 5'RACE template switching yielded the TCR beta cDNA. TCRdb reprocessed the 5' RACE reads, keeping one entry per CDR3 protein, no DNA. The table counts roughly 450,000 distinct CDR3 sequences; over 1.3% lies in the top ten. CDR1 and CDR2 (germline): ENHRY, SYGVKD. This CDR3 contains 14 residues. Findings of the study overall: The study did not resolve the HCMV specificity of expanded NKG2C+ T cell clones.

The receptor comes from a woman aged 50 to 65 in good health. The rearrangement links TRBV10-3 to TRBJ1-2. The specimen was blood T cells: a sorted CD56 or NKG2C T cell subset, CD4+ or CD8+ T cells, or bulk PBMC T cells (not recorded which). The CDR3 sequence: CAISESDGKYGYTF.